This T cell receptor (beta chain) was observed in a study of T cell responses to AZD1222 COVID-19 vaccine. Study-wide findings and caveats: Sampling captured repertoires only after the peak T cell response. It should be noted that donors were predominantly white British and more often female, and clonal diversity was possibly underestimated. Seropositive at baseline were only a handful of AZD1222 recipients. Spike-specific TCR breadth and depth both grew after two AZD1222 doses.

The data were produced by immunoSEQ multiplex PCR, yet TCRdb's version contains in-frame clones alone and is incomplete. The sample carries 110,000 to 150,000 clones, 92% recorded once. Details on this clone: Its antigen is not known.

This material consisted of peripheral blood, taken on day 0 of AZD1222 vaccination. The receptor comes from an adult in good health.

CDR3 sequence (DNA): TGTGCCAGCACCCCCGACAGCTATCAGCCCCAGCATTTT. It translates to CASTPDSYQPQHF. The chain links TRBV12-3 or TRBV12-4 to TRBJ1-5, with TRBD1 as a possible D gene (5 bases). With 7 bases removed from V and 5 bases from J, the gap between germline ends came to 12 bases. CDR3 length: 13 residues.